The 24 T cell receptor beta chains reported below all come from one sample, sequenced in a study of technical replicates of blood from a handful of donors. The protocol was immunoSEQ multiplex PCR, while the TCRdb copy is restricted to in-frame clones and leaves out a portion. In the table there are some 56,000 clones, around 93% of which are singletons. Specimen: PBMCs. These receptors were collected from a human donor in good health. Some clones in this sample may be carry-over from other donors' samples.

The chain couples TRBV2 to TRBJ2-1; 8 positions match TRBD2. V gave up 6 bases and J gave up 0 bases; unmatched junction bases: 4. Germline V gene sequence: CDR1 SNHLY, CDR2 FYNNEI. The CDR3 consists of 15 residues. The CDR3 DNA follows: TGTGCCAGCAGCCCCAGCGGGAGCTCCTACAATGAGCAGTTCTTC. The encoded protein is CASSPSGSSYNEQFF.

In nucleotides, the CDR3 is TGTGCCTGGCAGGGGTCATTCAATCAGCCCCAGCATTTT. It encodes CAWQGSFNQPQHF. The chain links TRBV30 to TRBJ1-5, with D tentatively TRBD1 (6 bases). CDR3 size: 13 residues. Trimming removed 5 bases from V and 3 bases from J, with 11 bases in between. The germline gives CDR1 GTSNPN, CDR2 SVGIG (reference sequence).

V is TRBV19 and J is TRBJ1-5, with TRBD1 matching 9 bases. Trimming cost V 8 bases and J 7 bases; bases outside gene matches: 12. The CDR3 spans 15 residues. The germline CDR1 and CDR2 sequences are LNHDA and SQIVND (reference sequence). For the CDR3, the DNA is TGTGCCAGTGGTACCGGGACAGGGATTCGGCAGCCCCAGCATTTT. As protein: CASGTGTGIRQPQHF.

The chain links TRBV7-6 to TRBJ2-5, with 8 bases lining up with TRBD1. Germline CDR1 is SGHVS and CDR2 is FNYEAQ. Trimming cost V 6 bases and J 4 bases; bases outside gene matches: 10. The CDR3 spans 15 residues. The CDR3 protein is CASRLTDRGAETQYF. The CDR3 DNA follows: TGTGCCAGCAGGCTAACCGACAGGGGAGCAGAGACCCAGTACTTC.

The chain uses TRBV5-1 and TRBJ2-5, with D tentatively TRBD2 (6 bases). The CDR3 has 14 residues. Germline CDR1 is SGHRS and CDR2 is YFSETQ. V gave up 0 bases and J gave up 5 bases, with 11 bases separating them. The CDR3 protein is CASSLGGSGETQYF. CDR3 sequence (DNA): TGCGCCAGCAGCTTGGGGGGGAGCGGGGAGACCCAGTACTTC.

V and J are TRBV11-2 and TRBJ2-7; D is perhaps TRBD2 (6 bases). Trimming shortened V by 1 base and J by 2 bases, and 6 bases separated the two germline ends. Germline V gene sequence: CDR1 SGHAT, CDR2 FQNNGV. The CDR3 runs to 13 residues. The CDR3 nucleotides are TGTGCCAGCAGCTTAGGGGAGGCCTACGAGCAGTACTTC. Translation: CASSLGEAYEQYF. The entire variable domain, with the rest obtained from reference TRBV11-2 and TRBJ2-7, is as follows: EAGVAQSPRYKIIEKRQSVAFWCNPISGHATLYWYQQILGQGPKLLIQFQNNGVVDDSQLPKDRFSAERLKGVDSTLKIQPAKLEDSAVYLCASSLGEAYEQYFGPGTRLTVT.

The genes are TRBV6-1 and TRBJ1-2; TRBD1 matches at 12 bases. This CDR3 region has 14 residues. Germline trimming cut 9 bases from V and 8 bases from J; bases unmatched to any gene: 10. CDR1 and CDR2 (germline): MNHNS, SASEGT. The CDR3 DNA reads TGTGCCAGTGGGATGGGGACAGGGGGCTCCGGCTACACCTTC. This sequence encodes CASGMGTGGSGYTF.

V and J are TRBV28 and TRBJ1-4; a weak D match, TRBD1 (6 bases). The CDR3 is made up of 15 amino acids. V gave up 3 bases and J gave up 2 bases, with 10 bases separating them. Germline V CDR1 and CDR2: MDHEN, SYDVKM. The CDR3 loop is CASSFRTVTNEKLFF. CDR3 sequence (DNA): TGTGCCAGCAGTTTCCGGACAGTCACTAATGAAAAACTGTTTTTT.

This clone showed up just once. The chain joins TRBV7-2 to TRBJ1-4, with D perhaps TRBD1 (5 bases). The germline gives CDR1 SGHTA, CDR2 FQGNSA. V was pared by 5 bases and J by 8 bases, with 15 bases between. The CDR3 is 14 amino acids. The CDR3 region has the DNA TGTGCCAGCAGCCCGGGGGGGGTGAGGGAAAAACTGTTTTTT. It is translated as CASSPGGVREKLFF.

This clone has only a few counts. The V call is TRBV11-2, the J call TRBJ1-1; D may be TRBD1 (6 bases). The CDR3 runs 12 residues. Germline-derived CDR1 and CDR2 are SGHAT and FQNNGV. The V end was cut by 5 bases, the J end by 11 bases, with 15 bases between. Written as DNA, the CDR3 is TGTGCCAGCAGCGCGCAGAGGCAGGGGGCTTTCTTT. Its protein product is CASSAQRQGAFF.

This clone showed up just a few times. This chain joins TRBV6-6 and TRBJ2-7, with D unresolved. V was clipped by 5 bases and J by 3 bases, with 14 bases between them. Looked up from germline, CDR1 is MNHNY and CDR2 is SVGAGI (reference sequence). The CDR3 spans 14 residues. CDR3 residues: CASSQSSQNYEQYF. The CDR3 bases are TGTGCCAGCAGTCAATCAAGTCAGAACTACGAGCAGTACTTC.

The CDR3: CASSLAAGEQYF. As DNA, the CDR3 is TGCGCCAGCAGCTTGGCTGCAGGCGAGCAGTACTTC. The J gene is TRBJ2-7, the V gene TRBV5-1; D is undetermined. Trimming took off 0 bases at V and 6 bases at J, with 7 bases between the two ends. The CDR3 is 12 residues long. CDR1 is SGHRS and CDR2 is YFSETQ in the germline V gene. The full variable domain, its missing parts supplied by reference TRBV5-1 and TRBJ2-7, is KAGVTQTPRYLIKTRGQQVTLSCSPISGHRSVSWYQQTPGQGLQFLFEYFSETQRNKGNFPGRFSGRQFSNSRSEMNVSTLELGDSALYLCASSLAAGEQYFGPGTRLTVT.

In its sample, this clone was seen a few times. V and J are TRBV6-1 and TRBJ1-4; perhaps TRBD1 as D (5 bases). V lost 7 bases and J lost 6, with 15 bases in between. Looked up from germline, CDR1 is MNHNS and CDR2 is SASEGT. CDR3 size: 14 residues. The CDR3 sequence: CASTLLGGDEKLFF. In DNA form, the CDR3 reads TGTGCCAGCACCCTATTGGGGGGTGATGAAAAACTGTTTTTT.

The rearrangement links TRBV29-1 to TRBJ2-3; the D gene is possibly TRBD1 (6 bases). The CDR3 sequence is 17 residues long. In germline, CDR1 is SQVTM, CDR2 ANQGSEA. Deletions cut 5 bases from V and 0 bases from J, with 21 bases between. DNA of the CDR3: TGCAGCGTTTCGGCCCGGGACAACTACGGGAGCACAGATACGCAGTATTTT. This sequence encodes CSVSARDNYGSTDTQYF.

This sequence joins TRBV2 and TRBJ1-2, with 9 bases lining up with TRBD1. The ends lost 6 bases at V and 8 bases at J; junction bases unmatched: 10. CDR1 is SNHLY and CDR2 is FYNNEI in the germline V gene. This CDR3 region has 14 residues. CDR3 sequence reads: CASRTGQGTRGYTF. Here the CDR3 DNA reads TGTGCCAGCAGGACCGGACAGGGGACGCGGGGCTACACCTTC.

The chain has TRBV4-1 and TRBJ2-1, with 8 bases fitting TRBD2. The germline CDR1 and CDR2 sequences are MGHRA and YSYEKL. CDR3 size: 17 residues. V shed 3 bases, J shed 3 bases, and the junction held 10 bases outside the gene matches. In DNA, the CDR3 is TGCGCCAGCAGCCACCTTCGGGGGGGGAAGCTCTACAATGAGCAGTTCTTC. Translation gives CASSHLRGGKLYNEQFF.

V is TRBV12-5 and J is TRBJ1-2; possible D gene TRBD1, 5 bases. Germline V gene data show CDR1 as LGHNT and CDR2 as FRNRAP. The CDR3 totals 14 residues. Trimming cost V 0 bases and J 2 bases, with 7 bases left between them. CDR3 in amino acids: CASGLVTGNYGYTF. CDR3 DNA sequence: TGTGCTAGTGGTTTGGTAACAGGCAACTATGGCTACACCTTC.

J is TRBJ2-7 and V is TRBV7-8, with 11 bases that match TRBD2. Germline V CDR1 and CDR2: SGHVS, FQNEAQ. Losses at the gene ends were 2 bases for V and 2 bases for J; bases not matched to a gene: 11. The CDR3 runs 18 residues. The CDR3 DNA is TGTGCCAGCAGCTTATACGGGACGGGGACTAGCGGTACCTACGAGCAGTACTTC. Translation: CASSLYGTGTSGTYEQYF.

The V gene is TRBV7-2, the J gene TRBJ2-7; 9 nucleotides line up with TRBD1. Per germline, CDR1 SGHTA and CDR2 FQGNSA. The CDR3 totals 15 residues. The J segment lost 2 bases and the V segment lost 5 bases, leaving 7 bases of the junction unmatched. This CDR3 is CASSHPGQGAYEQYF. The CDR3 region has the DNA TGTGCCAGCAGCCACCCGGGACAGGGAGCCTACGAGCAGTACTTC.

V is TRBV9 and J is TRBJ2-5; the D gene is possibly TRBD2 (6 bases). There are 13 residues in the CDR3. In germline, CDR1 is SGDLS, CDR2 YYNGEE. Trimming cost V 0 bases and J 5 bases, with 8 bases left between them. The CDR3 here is CASSVGGRETQYF. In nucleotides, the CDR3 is TGTGCCAGCAGCGTAGGGGGGAGGGAGACCCAGTACTTC. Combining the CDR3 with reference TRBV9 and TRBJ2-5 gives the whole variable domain DSGVTQTPKHLITATGQRVTLRCSPRSGDLSVYWYQQSLDQGLQFLIQYYNGEERAKGNILERFSAQQFPDLHSELNLSSLELGDSALYFCASSVGGRETQYFGPGTRLLVL.

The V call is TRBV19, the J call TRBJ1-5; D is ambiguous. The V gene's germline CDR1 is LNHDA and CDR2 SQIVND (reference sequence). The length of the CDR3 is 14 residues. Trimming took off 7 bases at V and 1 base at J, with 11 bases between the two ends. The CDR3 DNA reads TGTGCCAGTAACGAGGGAAGGAGCAATCAGCCCCAGCATTTT. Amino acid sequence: CASNEGRSNQPQHF.

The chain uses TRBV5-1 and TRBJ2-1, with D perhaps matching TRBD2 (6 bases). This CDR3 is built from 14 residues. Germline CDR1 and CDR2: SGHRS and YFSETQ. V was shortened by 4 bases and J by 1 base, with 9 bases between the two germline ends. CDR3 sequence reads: CASSGLTSYNEQFF. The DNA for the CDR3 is TGCGCCAGCAGCGGACTAACTTCCTACAATGAGCAGTTCTTC.

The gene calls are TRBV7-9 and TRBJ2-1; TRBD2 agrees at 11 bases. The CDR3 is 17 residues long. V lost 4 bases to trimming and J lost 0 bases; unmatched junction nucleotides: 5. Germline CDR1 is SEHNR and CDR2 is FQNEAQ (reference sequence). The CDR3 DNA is TGTGCCAGCAGCTATAGCGGGGGGGCGAGCTCCTACAATGAGCAGTTCTTC. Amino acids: CASSYSGGASSYNEQFF.

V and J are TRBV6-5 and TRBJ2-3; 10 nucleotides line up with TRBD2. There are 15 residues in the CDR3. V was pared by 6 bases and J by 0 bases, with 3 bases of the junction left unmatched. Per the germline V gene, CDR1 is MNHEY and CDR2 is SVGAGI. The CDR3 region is CASSRTSGSTDTQYF. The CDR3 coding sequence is TGTGCCAGCAGCCGGACTAGCGGAAGCACAGATACGCAGTATTTT.